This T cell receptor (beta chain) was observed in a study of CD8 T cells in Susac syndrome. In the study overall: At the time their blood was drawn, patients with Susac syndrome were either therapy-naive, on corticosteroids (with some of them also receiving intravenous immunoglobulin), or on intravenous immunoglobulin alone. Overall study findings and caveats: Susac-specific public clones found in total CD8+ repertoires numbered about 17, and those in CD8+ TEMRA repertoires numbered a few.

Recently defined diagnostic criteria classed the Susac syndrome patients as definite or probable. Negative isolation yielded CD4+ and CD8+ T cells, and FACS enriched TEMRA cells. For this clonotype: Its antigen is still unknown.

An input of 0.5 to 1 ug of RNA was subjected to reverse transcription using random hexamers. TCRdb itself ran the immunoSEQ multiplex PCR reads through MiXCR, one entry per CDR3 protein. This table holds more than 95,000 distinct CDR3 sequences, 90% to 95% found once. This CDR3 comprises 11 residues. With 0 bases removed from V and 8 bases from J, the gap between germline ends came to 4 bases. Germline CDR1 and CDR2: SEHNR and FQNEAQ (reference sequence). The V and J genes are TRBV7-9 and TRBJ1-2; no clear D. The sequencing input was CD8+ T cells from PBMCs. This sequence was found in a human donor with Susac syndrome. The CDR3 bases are TGTGCCAGCAGCTTAGCGCGGGGCTACACCTTC. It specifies CASSLARGYTF.